Included here is one TCR beta chain sequence, with context. Its antigen remains unidentified. Sequencing used immunoSEQ multiplex PCR; TCRdb keeps in-frame clones, though not all of them. Of 90,000 to 140,000 clones listed, roughly 89% are singletons. This CDR3 is built from 12 residues. Germline V gene data show CDR1 as MDHEN and CDR2 as SYDVKM. V shed 5 bases and J shed 8 bases, with 12 bases lying between them. The sample is drawn from a study of T cell responses to AZD1222 COVID-19 vaccine. Recipients boosted at about 4 weeks or about 12 weeks are pooled. Study observations and caveats: With dominance at 160-218 and 743-854, vaccine-associated CD4 TCRs spanned spike. There were mostly white British donors and more females than males, and clonal diversity was possibly underestimated.

The chain employs TRBV28 and TRBJ1-2; D not resolved. The specimen comprised peripheral blood, sampled 28 days after the second AZD1222 dose. The source of this sequence is an adult who received the AZD1222 COVID-19 vaccine. CDR3 residues: CASSQRTRGYTF. DNA for the CDR3: TGTGCCAGCAGTCAACGGACGCGAGGCTACACCTTC.